One and the same sample provided the 31 T cell receptor beta chains below, sequenced in a study of cytomegalovirus exposure and HLA in healthy donors. 13 Jbeta primers and 60 Vbeta primers were used for the PCR. TCRdb's table, derived via immunoSEQ multiplex PCR, lists solely in-frame clones and lacks some. Seen here are about 120,000 clones, around 73% observed once, and the top ten hold over 1.2%. Specimen: PBMCs. The receptor set was obtained from a female donor in good health and CMV-seronegative.

The V call is TRBV27, the J call TRBJ2-5, with TRBD1 identical over 9 bases. This CDR3 has 15 residues. Trimming removed 5 bases from V and 5 bases from J; junction bases left unmatched: 9. Germline V gene lookup returns CDR1 MNHEY and CDR2 SMNVEV (reference sequence). The CDR3 DNA follows: TGTGCCAGCAGTCCCGGGACAGGGTGGTGGGAGACCCAGTACTTC. This gives the protein CASSPGTGWWETQYF.

This clone was detected once. Additional DNA sequences in this sample encode the identical CDR3. V and J are TRBV19 and TRBJ1-1, with D maybe TRBD1 (6 bases). The CDR3 length is 13 residues. Trimming shortened V by 5 bases and J by 2 bases, and 9 bases separated the two germline ends. CDR1 and CDR2 (germline): LNHDA, SQIVND (reference sequence). The CDR3 DNA reads TGTGCCAGTAGTCCACAGGGAAACACTGAAGCTTTCTTT. Amino acid sequence: CASSPQGNTEAFF.

This chain uses TRBV9 with TRBJ2-1, with 10 bases identical to TRBD1. The ends lost 4 bases at V and 4 bases at J; junction bases unmatched: 8. In germline, CDR1 is SGDLS, CDR2 YYNGEE. The CDR3 has 16 amino acids. CDR3 in amino acids: CASSRTGQGRYNEQFF. The CDR3 DNA is TGTGCCAGCAGCCGAACGGGACAGGGGCGTTACAATGAGCAGTTCTTC.

The V gene is TRBV5-5, the J gene TRBJ2-7; 11 bases agree with TRBD2. The CDR3 loop spans 16 amino acids. Trimming cost V 0 bases and J 3 bases; bases outside gene matches: 5. Germline V gives CDR1 SGHKS, CDR2 YYEKEE (reference sequence). DNA for the CDR3: TGTGCCAGCAGCTTGGAGGGGACTAGCGGTGTCTACGAGCAGTACTTC. Its protein product is CASSLEGTSGVYEQYF.

This chain connects TRBV15 to TRBJ2-7; 7 bases match TRBD1. Germline V lookup: CDR1 LNHNV, CDR2 YYDKDF (reference sequence). The CDR3 has 14 amino acids. With 5 bases clipped from V and 4 bases from J, the junction kept 8 bases outside the gene matches. The CDR3 bases are TGTGCCACCAGCGGAAGACAGGGACCTTACGAGCAGTACTTC. It codes for CATSGRQGPYEQYF.

The chain has TRBV4-3 and TRBJ1-2; 11 nucleotides agree with TRBD1. Germline V gene data show CDR1 as LGHNA and CDR2 as YSLEER. This CDR3 has 15 residues. With V trimmed by 5 bases and J by 0 bases, 2 bases remained unmatched. This CDR3 reads CASSGQGATNYGYTF. In nucleotides, the CDR3 is TGCGCCAGCAGCGGACAGGGGGCCACTAACTATGGCTACACCTTC.

CDR3 bases: TGTGCCAGCAGCCGGGACAGATACTACGAGCAGTACTTC. The encoded protein is CASSRDRYYEQYF. This chain links TRBV6-1 with TRBJ2-7; 7 bases are a match to TRBD1. V was pared by 6 bases and J by 3 bases, with 5 bases of the junction left unmatched. This CDR3 comprises 13 residues. CDR1 and CDR2 (germline): MNHNS, SASEGT.

This clone was seen more than once but under ten times. The chain has TRBV27 and TRBJ2-5; 9 bases match TRBD1. The DNA end lines up better with TRBJ2-7; the J call may be wrong. Germline CDR1 MNHEY, CDR2 SMNVEV (reference sequence). The CDR3 length is 15 residues. The CDR3 DNA reads as TGTGCCAGCAGTTTTACCGGGACAGGGAGCTACGAGCAGTACTTC. Amino acids: CASSFTGTGSYEQYF.

This chain uses TRBV5-1 with TRBJ1-4; 7 nucleotides line up with TRBD1. The CDR3 contains 13 residues. Germline V gene sequence: CDR1 SGHRS, CDR2 YFSETQ. Trimming at V came to 4 bases and at J to 7 bases, leaving 4 bases not matched to a gene. The CDR3 loop is CASSPGDSEKLFF. CDR3 nucleotides: TGCGCCAGCAGCCCCGGGGACAGTGAAAAACTGTTTTTT. The full variable domain, its missing parts supplied by reference TRBV5-1 and TRBJ1-4, is KAGVTQTPRYLIKTRGQQVTLSCSPISGHRSVSWYQQTPGQGLQFLFEYFSETQRNKGNFPGRFSGRQFSNSRSEMNVSTLELGDSALYLCASSPGDSEKLFFGSGTQLSVL.

This clone was recorded a few times. The chain employs TRBV28 and TRBJ2-3, with D unclear. The CDR3 sequence is 13 residues long. The germline V gene has CDR1 MDHEN and CDR2 SYDVKM. V lost 3 bases and J lost 4, with 8 bases in between. CDR3 DNA sequence: TGTGCCAGCAGTTTTGTCAGGTCAGATACGCAGTATTTT. This sequence encodes CASSFVRSDTQYF. Filled out from reference TRBV28 and TRBJ2-3, the complete variable domain reads DVKVTQSSRYLVKRTGEKVFLECVQDMDHENMFWYRQDPGLGLRLIYFSYDVKMKEKGDIPEGYSVSREKKERFSLILESASTNQTSMYLCASSFVRSDTQYFGPGTRLTVL.

This clone was detected once. The chain combines TRBV5-1 with TRBJ1-1, with D hard to call. CDR1 SGHRS and CDR2 YFSETQ come from the germline V gene. Trimming shortened V by 4 bases and J by 1 base, and 11 bases separated the two germline ends. The CDR3 loop spans 14 amino acids. The CDR3 is CASSPVNGNTEAFF. The CDR3, as DNA: TGCGCCAGCAGCCCCGTAAACGGGAACACTGAAGCTTTCTTT.

The chain recombines TRBV27 with TRBJ2-3; a weak D match, TRBD2 (5 bases). The CDR3 covers 13 residues. Germline CDR1 is MNHEY and CDR2 is SMNVEV (reference sequence). V lost 5 bases and J lost 8, with 14 bases in between. The CDR3 nucleotides read TGTGCCAGCAGTATTTCTACTAGTTCTACGCAGTATTTT. The encoded protein is CASSISTSSTQYF.

This chain joins TRBV5-6 and TRBJ1-5, with 7 bases matching TRBD1. The V segment lost 4 bases and the J segment 9 bases; nucleotides outside the gene matches: 4. Germline CDR1 and CDR2: SGHDT and YYEEEE. The CDR3 is 12 residues long. In DNA form, the CDR3 reads TGTGCCAGCAGCCGACAGGGTTGGCCCCAGCATTTT. This translates into CASSRQGWPQHF.

CDR3 nucleotide sequence: TGCGCCAGCAGCCGGGGGACAGGATCTAATTCACCCCTCCACTTT. It is translated as CASSRGTGSNSPLHF. J is TRBJ1-6 and V is TRBV5-1; 8 bases fit TRBD1. CDR1 is SGHRS, CDR2 YFSETQ, per germline. Losses at the gene ends were 4 bases for V and 6 bases for J; bases not matched to a gene: 6. This CDR3 has 15 residues.

The CDR3 protein is CASSFDYPREQYF. The CDR3 coding sequence is TGTGCCAGCAGCTTTGACTACCCTAGGGAGCAGTACTTC. V and J are TRBV7-9 and TRBJ2-7; possible D gene TRBD2, 5 bases. V dropped 3 bases and J dropped 7 bases, with 13 bases sitting between them. This CDR3 is 13 amino acids long. Germline loops: CDR1 SEHNR, CDR2 FQNEAQ (reference sequence).

Here the CDR3 DNA reads TGCGCCAGCAGCTTGTGGACAGGGAGCACAGATACGCAGTATTTT. Translation gives CASSLWTGSTDTQYF. V gene TRBV5-1 combines with J gene TRBJ2-3; 8 nucleotides match TRBD1. Losses at the gene ends were 1 base for V and 0 bases for J; bases not matched to a gene: 1. Germline values: CDR1 SGHRS, CDR2 YFSETQ. The CDR3 is 15 amino acids.

The chain joins TRBV9 to TRBJ1-1; maybe TRBD1 (5 bases). Trimming left V 4 bases short and J 2 bases short, with 15 bases between. The CDR3 has 15 amino acids. The germline V gene encodes CDR1 SGDLS and CDR2 YYNGEE. CDR3 in DNA: TGTGCCAGCAGCCCGGCGGGGACTTTCAACACTGAAGCTTTCTTT. Encoded protein: CASSPAGTFNTEAFF.

V gene TRBV4-1 combines with J gene TRBJ2-7; 7 nucleotides agree with TRBD2. This CDR3 has 17 residues. The germline V gene encodes CDR1 MGHRA and CDR2 YSYEKL. Trimming cost V 0 bases and J 2 bases; bases outside gene matches: 10. The CDR3 is CASSQDLTSKIPYEQYF. CDR3 nucleotide sequence: TGCGCCAGCAGCCAAGATCTGACTAGCAAGATCCCCTACGAGCAGTACTTC.

This clone was recorded only once. The chain employs TRBV27 and TRBJ1-2; perhaps TRBD1 as D (5 bases). V was trimmed by 6 bases and J by 3 bases, leaving 17 bases between them. CDR3 length: 15 residues. Germline CDR1 and CDR2: MNHEY and SMNVEV (reference sequence). The CDR3: CASRYSGARDYGYTF. CDR3 DNA sequence: TGTGCCAGCAGATACTCTGGGGCCCGGGACTATGGCTACACCTTC.

This clone was found once. V and J are TRBV5-1 and TRBJ2-7; D gene ambiguous. Germline V lookup: CDR1 SGHRS, CDR2 YFSETQ. V lost 1 base and J lost 6, with 17 bases in between. The CDR3 is 15 residues long. In DNA form, the CDR3 reads TGCGCCAGCAGCTTGCAGACATTCGGAAGGTTCGAGCAGTACTTC. It codes for CASSLQTFGRFEQYF.

The chain links TRBV27 to TRBJ2-6, with D perhaps TRBD1 (6 bases). The length of the CDR3 is 19 residues. The germline CDR1 and CDR2 sequences are MNHEY and SMNVEV (reference sequence). The ends were cut back, 4 bases at V and 0 bases at J, with 19 bases in the middle. This CDR3 is CASSYGVRQASSGANVLTF. The CDR3 bases are TGTGCCAGCAGTTATGGGGTGAGACAGGCCTCCTCTGGGGCCAACGTCCTGACTTTC.

V gene TRBV4-3 combines with J gene TRBJ2-3; tentative D call: TRBD2 (6 bases). Per the germline V gene, CDR1 is LGHNA and CDR2 is YSLEER. Between the trimmed V and J ends, which lost 0 bases and 2 bases, there was a span of 18 bases. The CDR3 has 18 amino acids. CDR3 in DNA: TGCGCCAGCAGCCAAGACCCCGGACGGAGGGCGGCCACAGATACGCAGTATTTT. Protein product: CASSQDPGRRAATDTQYF.

The chain combines TRBV6-5 with TRBJ2-1; 11 bases fit TRBD1. Germline values: CDR1 MNHEY, CDR2 SVGAGI. The V gene end was trimmed by 5 bases and the J gene end by 10 bases; junction bases not matched to a gene: 4. CDR3 length: 13 residues. Here the CDR3 DNA reads TGTGCCAGCAGTAAACGGGACAGGGGGGAGCAGTTCTTC. This codes for CASSKRDRGEQFF.

This clone was seen more than once but under ten times. The chain has TRBV10-3 and TRBJ2-7, with 14 positions matching TRBD2. The CDR3 loop spans 15 amino acids. J gave up 7 bases and V 2 bases, and 4 bases lay outside the gene matches. The germline gives CDR1 ENHRY, CDR2 SYGVKD. CDR3 residues: CAISEAGTSGREQYF. Here the CDR3 DNA reads TGTGCCATCAGTGAGGCCGGGACTAGCGGGAGAGAGCAGTACTTC.

The chain has TRBV28 and TRBJ1-1; 8 bases agree with TRBD1. The CDR3 runs 15 residues. J was trimmed by 4 bases and V by 0 bases; bases with no gene match: 4. From germline, CDR1 is MDHEN and CDR2 SYDVKM. The CDR3 loop reads CASSLWTGVSTEAFF. The DNA for the CDR3 is TGTGCCAGCAGTTTATGGACAGGGGTTTCCACTGAAGCTTTCTTT.

The rearrangement links TRBV6-6 to TRBJ2-7; possibly TRBD2 for D (6 bases). Trimming left V 0 bases short and J 3 bases short, with 6 bases between. CDR1 is MNHNY, CDR2 SVGAGI, per germline (reference sequence). The CDR3 length is 13 residues. The chain's CDR3 is CASSYSEGYEQYF. In DNA, the CDR3 is TGTGCCAGCAGTTACTCGGAGGGCTACGAGCAGTACTTC.

This clone occurred once. The genes are TRBV29-1 and TRBJ1-1, with D maybe TRBD1 (6 bases). The germline V gene encodes CDR1 SQVTM and CDR2 ANQGSEA. This CDR3 has 14 residues. The V and J ends lost 3 bases and 3 bases respectively, with 14 bases between them. The CDR3 sequence is CSVDGGRAHTEAFF. The CDR3 bases are TGCAGCGTTGATGGGGGCAGGGCCCACACTGAAGCTTTCTTT.

The chain is built from TRBV5-1 and TRBJ2-5, with 7 bases that match TRBD2. The J call could be wrong; TRBJ2-7 is a better fit for the DNA end. In germline, CDR1 is SGHRS, CDR2 YFSETQ. There are 17 residues in the CDR3. The CDR3 bases are TGCGCCAGCAGCTTGGATCGTCGCGGGAGACTTGGGGGCGAGCAGTACTTC. This translates into CASSLDRRGRLGGEQYF.

This sequence joins TRBV6-1 and TRBJ2-3, with 7 bases fitting TRBD2. CDR1 and CDR2 from the germline V gene are MNHNS and SASEGT. This CDR3 has 14 residues. The V gene end was trimmed by 2 bases and the J gene end by 4 bases; junction bases not matched to a gene: 3. This CDR3 is CASSEMGGSDTQYF. DNA for the CDR3: TGTGCCAGCAGTGAAATGGGAGGGTCAGATACGCAGTATTTT.

This clone appeared a few times. The chain has TRBV5-1 and TRBJ2-5; 8 positions agree with TRBD2. The length of the CDR3 is 15 residues. V shed 0 bases, J shed 5 bases, and the junction held 6 bases outside the gene matches. Germline CDR1 is SGHRS and CDR2 is YFSETQ. The CDR3 DNA is TGCGCCAGCAGCTTGGAGGGACTAGATTTGGAGACCCAGTACTTC. Encoded protein: CASSLEGLDLETQYF.

J is TRBJ1-2 and V is TRBV5-1; TRBD1 matches at 7 bases. The germline V gene has CDR1 SGHRS and CDR2 YFSETQ. V gave up 0 bases and J gave up 4 bases; unmatched junction bases: 3. The CDR3 totals 14 residues. The CDR3 coding sequence is TGCGCCAGCAGCTTGGGACAGGGTCTCTATGGCTACACCTTC. Its translation is CASSLGQGLYGYTF.